These T cell receptor beta chains were read from a single sample in a study of blood T cells in healthy people across ages. MiXCR, run by TCRdb on the 5' RACE reads, gives a single entry per CDR3 protein. Seen here are 1,500,000 or so distinct CDR3 sequences, 35% to 45% observed once, and the top ten hold 4%. Source material: blood. Receptors originate from a woman between 18 and 29 years old in good health. Both conserved end residues are trimmed from each CDR3. Each record gives: V gene, D gene, J gene, CDR3 protein. D genes are given only for firm matches.

>TRBV6-2/TRBV6-3|TRBD2|TRBJ2-1
ASRGLAGDNEQF
>TRBV28|NA|TRBJ1-2
ASTGPGRGYGYT
>TRBV19|NA|TRBJ1-1
ASSSGDTEAF
>TRBV3-1|NA|TRBJ1-1
ASSQANLYTEAF
>TRBV2|NA|TRBJ2-1
ASREGGPSVNEQF
>TRBV24-1|NA|TRBJ2-5
ATSDRFGGLEETQY
>TRBV5-6|NA|TRBJ1-1
ASSLPAFNTEAF
>TRBV29-1|TRBD1|NA
SATHYARQGAINEQY
>TRBV10-3|NA|TRBJ2-7
AISESGLALTYEQY
>TRBV4-1|NA|TRBJ1-1
ASSQEQGSTEAF
>TRBV4-3|NA|TRBJ2-5
ASSQEFRQGTQY
>TRBV5-5|NA|TRBJ1-2
ASSNAPGLNYGYT
>TRBV3-1|NA|TRBJ2-1
ASSPHLERAALRMKQF
>TRBV6-6|NA|TRBJ2-1
ASIESPLRNEQF
>TRBV6-5|TRBD1|TRBJ2-5
ASSYTRTGIETQY
>TRBV20-1|TRBD1|TRBJ1-2
SARDPDREGYT
>TRBV6-1|NA|TRBJ1-5
ASSRLDSNQPQH
>TRBV20-1|TRBD2|TRBJ2-1
SARAAAGGLYNEQF
>TRBV6-5|NA|TRBJ1-6
ASSYSSALGVLH
>TRBV6-6|NA|TRBJ2-1
ASSDEQGGMNEQF
>TRBV20-1|NA|NA
GAVARFEAGYEQY
>TRBV24-1|TRBD1|TRBJ1-2
ATSDLDRTYYGYT
>TRBV4-2|TRBD1|TRBJ2-3
ASSQGGQGSTDTQY
>TRBV7-9|TRBD1|TRBJ1-5
ASSVGTAGNQPQH
>TRBV7-9|TRBD1|TRBJ1-1
ASSSFRGRGNTEAF
>TRBV6-2/TRBV6-3|TRBD2|NA
ASSYGAGSSEQY
>TRBV20-1|TRBD2|TRBJ2-7
SARGTSGGAWSEQY
>TRBV12-3/TRBV12-4|NA|TRBJ1-2
ASRHTRGYT
>TRBV20-1|NA|TRBJ2-7
SAPSGTASYEQY
>TRBV2|NA|TRBJ1-4
ATCGTLNEKLF
>TRBV7-2|NA|TRBJ2-5
ASSSGLFRETQY
>TRBV10-3|NA|TRBJ2-1
AILEGNYNEQF
>TRBV7-3|TRBD1|TRBJ2-1
ASSLSRDRGPNEQF
>TRBV12-3/TRBV12-4|NA|TRBJ2-7
ASSYGPRSYEQY
>TRBV7-9|TRBD1|TRBJ2-3
ASSSDRWDRSGTDTQY
>TRBV6-6|TRBD1|TRBJ2-7
ASSSGQGVPY
>TRBV3-1|NA|TRBJ1-5
ASSQDPQGSQPQH
>TRBV7-2|NA|TRBJ2-4
ASSLDSAKTIQY
>TRBV4-2|NA|TRBJ1-4
ASSQDAIRGAVEKLF
>TRBV6-6|NA|TRBJ2-4
ASSSQGLVSLEQY
>TRBV7-9|NA|TRBJ2-7
ACSLDSYEQY
>TRBV20-1|NA|TRBJ2-7
SARDGSVYEQY
>TRBV20-1|NA|TRBJ2-1
SASETPSYNEQF
>TRBV29-1|NA|TRBJ1-1
SVERIVTIEAF
>TRBV5-1|TRBD1|NA
ASSWASGQGEETQY
>TRBV7-9|NA|TRBJ2-7
ASSLQVSYNEQY
>TRBV13|TRBD2|NA
ASSSGLPKETQY
>TRBV18|NA|TRBJ2-1
ASSPTEGAVDRYEQF
>TRBV5-1|TRBD1|TRBJ2-5
ASSFGQGLLQTQY
>TRBV9|TRBD1|TRBJ2-7
ASSRTTGIYEQY
>TRBV4-3|NA|TRBJ2-3
ASSQGLGAQYRTDTQY
>TRBV20-1|NA|TRBJ1-6
SASPDGGSPLH
>TRBV28|TRBD2|TRBJ2-5
ASSATSGSETQY
>TRBV12-3/TRBV12-4|NA|TRBJ1-1
ASSVFRGTEAF
>TRBV11-1|TRBD1|TRBJ1-1
ASSLDPGQGNTEAF
>TRBV21-1|NA|TRBJ1-4
AIPTGRGEKLF
>TRBV29-1|NA|TRBJ2-5
SVDRRNEQY
>TRBV14|TRBD2|TRBJ2-7
ASSHFGLAGGFYEQY
>TRBV7-9|NA|TRBJ2-5
ASRSLETQY
>TRBV19|NA|TRBJ2-1
ASRTYEQF